The clone carrying this TCR beta chain was detected once. Antigen unknown. This sample was taken from a study of T cell responses to AZD1222 COVID-19 vaccine. Study outcomes and limitations: Baseline testing showed seropositivity in only a handful of AZD1222 recipients. The study reported that nearly half of spike-specific TCRs target unmutated variant regions. When two AZD1222 doses had been given, Spike-specific TCR breadth and depth rose.

Sequencing was performed with immunoSEQ multiplex PCR; in TCRdb, only in-frame clones are kept and a portion is missing. The sample carries approximately 160,000 clones, 85% to 95% recorded once. The CDR3 runs 15 residues. Per the germline V gene, CDR1 is SGHTA and CDR2 is FQGTGA. V was trimmed by 1 base and J by 5 bases, leaving 13 bases between them. The sequence was collected from an adult in good health. The rearrangement joins TRBV7-3 to TRBJ2-3; a weak D match, TRBD1 (6 bases). The source material was peripheral blood, sampled on day 0 of AZD1222 vaccination. CDR3 amino acids: CASSLNGQGLDTQYF. The CDR3 coding sequence is TGTGCCAGCAGCTTAAATGGCCAGGGGTTAGATACGCAGTATTTT.